This paragraph reports one T cell receptor (beta chain). Its specific antigen is unknown. Base qualities were left out, and no much larger clone turns up one base away. The sample is drawn from a study of post-analysis software for immune sequencing data (dated by TCRdb to about 2015). For the study in its entirety: The recorded disease courses included relapsing-remitting, secondary progressive and progressive-relapsing multiple sclerosis, and some patients had no subtype annotation. The patient repertoires were compared against 10 to 12 previously published healthy control repertoires obtained from donors aged 6 to 25 years. A subset of samples was prepared in parallel using single-end sample barcoding, then pooled and co-amplified after Illumina adapter ligation. Beyond this particular receptor, the publication reports: The multiple sclerosis patient group was slightly younger than the control group. Multiple sclerosis patients had significantly lower normalized Chao1 diversity than controls, a result that suggests substantial peripheral T-cell clonal expansion. Significantly higher frequencies in patients than in controls were found for roughly 5 TRBV segments, including TRBV5-6, TRBV5-1 and TRBV20-1. Strong co-clustering of samples prepared in the same batch was shown by direct clustering with F measure, prompting a batch-effect correction.

At the junction V is shortened by 5 bases and J by 11 bases, with 19 bases in between. CDR1 and CDR2 are drawn from the germline V gene: SGHDT, YYEEEE. Spanning cysteine to phenylalanine, the CDR3 consists of 13 amino acids. Of all the DNA, just the CDR3 is kept, 39 bases in frame from base 1. Libraries were built with PCR. Sequencing took place on an Illumina HiSeq 2500. Unique molecular identifiers were incorporated into TCR beta cDNA libraries to reduce PCR and sequencing biases. Per 1 to 10 million input T cells, approximately 500,000 cDNA molecules were obtained, such that each molecule approximated one T cell. Patient libraries were prepared and sequenced with the same protocol used for the earlier healthy control dataset. Within a given batch, samples were prepared together, multiplexed and sequenced on the same HiSeq lane. Processing in the source paper ran as follows. Raw barcoded reads were processed with MIGEC, discarding single-read molecular identifier groups before consensus assembly and CDR3 extraction. VDJtools was used for post-analysis of the clonotype tables, and diversity was normalized by down-sampling every dataset to the size of the smallest sample. To correct batch-related cross-sample contamination, repertoire overlap clustering matched CDR3 amino acid sequences but not nucleotide sequences. TCRdb reprocessing: public reads trimmed at Q25 with fastp, clones called with MiXCR, in-frame beta chains kept. Rows merge per CDR3 protein into single entries with the most common DNA and genes. The V and J calls and clone size come from TCRdb's table, not from the authors' own analysis. The sample yields 700,000 to 800,000 distinct CDR3 sequences; roughly 27% were counted once. The ten largest clones add up to approximately 0.55% of the sample.

To demonstrate the VDJtools post-analysis software, the study profiled TCR beta repertoires from the peripheral blood of 13 young patients with multiple sclerosis. The multiple sclerosis patients were children and adolescents ranging in age from roughly 6 to 15 years. This TCR was recovered from a girl between 5 and 17 years old with multiple sclerosis. The specimen sequenced was blood. Recombination connected TRBV5-6 to TRBJ2-5; the best D guess is TRBD2, with 5 bases matching. The nucleotide sequence is TGTGCCAGCAGTTCCGGGATCACCAATGAGCAGTACTTC. Translated, this gives CASSSGITNEQYF.